This TCR beta chain was sequenced for a study of shared clonotypes between healthy human individuals (TCRdb year 2020). In the study overall: Three men and a couple of women, aged 18 to 49 years, made up the cohort. For each donor, CD4 naive and CD4 memory were each given three plates, CD8 naive was given two plates, and CD8 memory was given one plate. To increase sequencing depth and limit assay-specific biases, TCR repertoire library preparation and sequencing were carried out by different laboratories using diverse techniques. Blood TCR repertoires of roughly 5 healthy adults were deeply sequenced to estimate repertoire size and the extent of clonotype sharing between individuals. Between about 0.8 and 9 billion PBMCs per donor were obtained by leukapheresis.

The germline V gene provides CDR1 SGHAT and CDR2 FQNNGV. The trim is 8 bases for V and 2 bases for J, with a gap of 17 bases between the germline ends. The CDR3 has 15 amino acids, counting the end cysteine and phenylalanine. Only the CDR3 region is kept as DNA, spanning 45 bases read in frame from base 1. On this clone itself: What this receptor recognizes is not known. Base qualities were left out, and no much larger clone turns up one base away.

TCR CDR3 regions were amplified from genomic DNA by multiplex PCR using the deep immunoSEQ assay. Genomic DNA extracted from each cell subset was distributed evenly over all wells of several immunoSEQ 96-well plates, and each plate served as one replicate. For sorted subsets, each replicate PCR was loaded with about 200 ng genomic DNA, equivalent to approximately 27,000 T cell genomes. The purified libraries were quantified using a Qubit 3.0 fluorometer, sized with a Bioanalyzer 2100, and then quantified again using the KAPA Library Quantification kit. Each immunoSEQ 96-well plate was sequenced on its own single-read 150-cycle Illumina NextSeq 550 flow cell. In the original analysis: Because only junctional sequences without quality scores were contained in the immunoSEQ output, filtering matching that applied to full-length reads could not be performed. To assign V/J genes and CDR3, sequences were annotated using PyIR, a Python wrapper for IgBLAST v1.9, with IMGT germline references. Reads were removed for weak V/J assignments (E-value above 1e-6), missing CDR3, stop codons, out-of-frame junctions, or ambiguous translated residues. V3J clonotypes were defined by identical inferred V gene, J gene, and CDR3 amino acid sequence. Percentage overlap between repertoires was computed as shared unique clonotypes divided by the size of the smaller repertoire. Three approaches were used to assess repertoire richness: RTK rarefaction, the Chao1 estimator, and Recon v2.1 estimates of unobserved clonotypes. OLGA was used to compute generation probabilities for all TCRbeta clonotypes that the gDNA method yielded from a handful of donors. The clones in this table, taken by TCRdb from immuneACCESS, are in-frame only. Not every clone is retained; where verified, under half of the shortfall comes from an unresolved V gene, and the cause of the rest is unknown. V, J and clone size were drawn from that table, and D and trimming were deduced from the DNA. The table for this sample lists more than 550,000 clones; 90% to 95% of them were counted only once. About 24% of the sample rests with the top ten.

What the authors observed across the whole study: Sampling was restricted to blood, and TCR repertoires in tissue are likely to differ from TCR repertoires in blood. Estimated clonotype richness was generally larger for naive than for memory subsets. Because the study included a small number of donors, the genetic and exposure-history diversity represented was limited. Even with the large sequencing depth, rarefaction of the sorted-subset datasets indicated that sequencing was incomplete. Across several donors, approximately 5% of naive CD4, around 3.5% of naive CD8, 2.3% of memory CD4, and approximately 0.4% of memory CD8 clonotypes were shared. Pairwise subsampling indicated that sequencing depth was expected to affect the degree of clonotype sharing among donors. Compared with non-shared clonotypes, clonotypes shared by all four sorted-subset donors had higher generation probabilities.

CD8 naive samples were CD45RO-negative cells positively selected for CCR7, giving a CD45RA+CCR7+ population that excluded TemRA cells. Donors were healthy HIV-negative adults with no recently reported acute infections or vaccinations. Every donor was a Caucasian adult living in Nashville, Tennessee, USA. Blood was obtained by leukapheresis, after which PBMCs were separated by Ficoll-Histopaque density gradient centrifugation and cryopreserved in liquid nitrogen vapor phase. Analytical flow cytometry was used to check the purity and quantity of each magnetically sorted T cell population. Genomic DNA was isolated from each sorted fraction and quantified by UV absorbance on a Nanodrop 2000c.

What was sequenced was naive CD8+ T cells sorted from blood. Reading the label with the study, this specimen's cell subset or site is: CD45RA+CCR7+. This clonotype was sampled from a young man in good health. This chain joins TRBV11-2 to TRBJ2-3; the D gene could be either TRBD1 or TRBD2, each agreeing at 5 bases. CDR3 protein: CASVLGERLTDTQYF. At the DNA level, the sequence is TGTGCCAGCGTCCTGGGGGAGAGACTCACAGATACGCAGTATTTT.